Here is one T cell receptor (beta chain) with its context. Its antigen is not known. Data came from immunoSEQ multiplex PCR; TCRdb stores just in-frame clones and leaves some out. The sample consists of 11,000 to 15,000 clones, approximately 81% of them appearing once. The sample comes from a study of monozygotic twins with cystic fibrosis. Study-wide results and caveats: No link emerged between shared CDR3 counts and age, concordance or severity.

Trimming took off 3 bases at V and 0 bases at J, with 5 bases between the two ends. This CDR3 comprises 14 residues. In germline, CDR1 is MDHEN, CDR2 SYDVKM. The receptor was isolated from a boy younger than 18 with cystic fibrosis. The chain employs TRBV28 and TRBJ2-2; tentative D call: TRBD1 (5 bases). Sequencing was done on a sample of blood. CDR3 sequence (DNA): TGTGCCAGCAGTTTGGGGCCGAACACCGGGGAGCTGTTTTTT. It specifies CASSLGPNTGELFF.